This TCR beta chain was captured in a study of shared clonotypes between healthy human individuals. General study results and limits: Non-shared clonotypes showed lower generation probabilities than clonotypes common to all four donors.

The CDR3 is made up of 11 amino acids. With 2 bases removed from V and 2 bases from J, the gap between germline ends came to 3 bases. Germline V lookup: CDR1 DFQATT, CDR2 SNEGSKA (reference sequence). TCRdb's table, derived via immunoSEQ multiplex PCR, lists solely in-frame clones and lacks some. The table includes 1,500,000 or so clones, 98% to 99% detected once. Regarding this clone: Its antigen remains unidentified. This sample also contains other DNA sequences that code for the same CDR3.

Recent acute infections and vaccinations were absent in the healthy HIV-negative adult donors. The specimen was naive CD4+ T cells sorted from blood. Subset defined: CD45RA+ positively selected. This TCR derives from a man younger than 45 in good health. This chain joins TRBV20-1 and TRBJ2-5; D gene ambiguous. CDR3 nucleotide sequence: TGCAGTGCTAGACCTCAAGAGACCCAGTACTTC. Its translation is CSARPQETQYF.